This is a list of T cell receptor beta chains from one sample in a study of shared clonotypes between healthy human individuals. Method: immunoSEQ multiplex PCR; TCRdb's copy keeps in-frame clones and lacks some. Among about 2 million clones listed, approximately 94% were seen once. The sample consisted of naive CD8+ T cells sorted from blood. These receptors all stem from a man in his late teens or twenties in good health. Each CDR3 is given with its conserved first and last residue. Each record gives: CDR3 protein, CDR3 DNA, V gene, J gene, D gene, clone size. The D gene is left open where the match is weak. Clone size is not always given. Where it is, it says once, few, many or a class for expanded clones.

CASSTGTVTDTQYF,TGTGCCAGCAGTACCGGGACAGTCACAGATACGCAGTATTTT,TRBV2,TRBJ2-3,TRBD1,NA
CASSLIGGSDEQFF,TGTGCCAGCAGCTTAATAGGGGGTTCGGATGAGCAGTTCTTC,TRBV7-9,TRBJ2-1,NA,NA
CASSFYPSYEQYF,TGTGCCAGCAGCTTCTACCCTAGTTACGAGCAGTACTTC,TRBV7-9,TRBJ2-7,NA,once
CASSQDLGAYEQYF,TGCGCCAGCAGCCAAGATCTGGGTGCCTACGAGCAGTACTTC,TRBV4-3,TRBJ2-7,NA,once
CASSSSAGGYEQYF,TGTGCCAGCAGCTCGTCGGCAGGGGGCTACGAGCAGTACTTC,TRBV11-2,TRBJ2-7,TRBD1,NA
CSVEQGLSYNEQFF,TGCAGCGTTGAACAGGGCCTCTCCTACAATGAGCAGTTCTTC,TRBV29-1,TRBJ2-1,NA,NA
CASSQPPGLAYYEQYF,TGCGCCAGCAGCCAACCCCCGGGACTAGCGTATTACGAGCAGTACTTC,TRBV4-1,TRBJ2-7,TRBD2,NA
CASSLTGHLNYGYTF,TGTGCCAGCAGTTTAACGGGACACCTTAACTATGGCTACACCTTC,TRBV27,TRBJ1-2,NA,NA
CASSWDKAYEQYF,TGCGCCAGCAGCTGGGACAAAGCCTACGAGCAGTACTTC,TRBV5-1,TRBJ2-7,NA,NA
CASSLDRTSPNLYNEQFF,TGTGCCAGCAGCTTAGATCGGACTAGCCCCAACCTCTACAATGAGCAGTTCTTC,TRBV11-2,TRBJ2-1,TRBD2,once
CASSLATSYNEQFF,TGCGCCAGCAGCCTAGCAACCTCCTACAATGAGCAGTTCTTC,TRBV4-3,TRBJ2-1,NA,NA
CASSQDRGLLADTQYF,TGCGCCAGCAGCCAAGACAGGGGGCTTTTGGCGGATACGCAGTATTTT,TRBV4-1,TRBJ2-3,TRBD1,NA
CASRPSGGLTGELFF,TGTGCCAGCAGACCTAGCGGGGGTTTGACCGGGGAGCTGTTTTTT,TRBV6-5,TRBJ2-2,TRBD2,NA
CASSWTGADEKLFF,TGTGCCAGCAGTTGGACAGGGGCAGATGAAAAACTGTTTTTT,TRBV6-6,TRBJ1-4,TRBD1,NA
CASKVTSGSSTDTQYF,TGTGCCAGCAAGGTGACTAGCGGTTCTAGCACAGATACGCAGTATTTT,TRBV27,TRBJ2-3,TRBD2,NA
CASSITGGTDTQYF,TGTGCCAGTAGTATAACTGGCGGCACAGATACGCAGTATTTT,TRBV19,TRBJ2-3,NA,NA
CASRPLGASEAFF,TGTGCCAGCAGACCGCTGGGGGCAAGTGAAGCTTTCTTT,TRBV27,TRBJ1-1,NA,NA
CASSYNQGGGEQFF,TGTGCCAGCAGTTACAATCAAGGGGGCGGTGAGCAGTTCTTC,TRBV6-5,TRBJ2-1,TRBD1,NA
CASSLLGQGSNEQFF,TGTGCCAGCAGTTTATTAGGCCAGGGAAGCAATGAGCAGTTCTTC,TRBV27,TRBJ2-1,NA,NA
CASSSEGAVEAFF,TGTGCCAGCAGCTCGGAGGGGGCGGTTGAAGCTTTCTTT,TRBV5-6,TRBJ1-1,TRBD1,NA
CASSLVVGYEQYF,TGCGCCAGCAGCTTGGTAGTTGGGTACGAGCAGTACTTC,TRBV5-1,TRBJ2-7,NA,NA
CASSAADRVVTSGDPPYEQYF,TGTGCCAGCAGCGCGGCGGACAGGGTGGTAACTAGCGGGGACCCTCCCTACGAGCAGTACTTC,TRBV7-8,TRBJ2-7,TRBD2,NA
CASRTGTGGLQYF,TGTGCCAGCAGAACCGGGACAGGGGGCTTGCAGTATTTT,TRBV6-6,TRBJ2-3,TRBD1,NA
CASSPDGYEQYF,TGTGCCAGCAGTCCCGACGGCTACGAGCAGTACTTC,TRBV27,TRBJ2-7,NA,NA
CASRSDRSSYNEQFF,TGTGCCAGCAGATCGGACAGGAGCTCCTACAATGAGCAGTTCTTC,TRBV7-8,TRBJ2-1,TRBD1,NA
CASSDHGTRDTGELFF,TGTGCCAGCAGCGACCACGGGACTCGGGACACCGGGGAGCTGTTTTTT,TRBV13,TRBJ2-2,NA,NA
CASREPGQEINGNTIYF,TGTGCCAGCAGAGAGCCGGGACAGGAGATAAATGGAAACACCATATATTTT,TRBV6-4,TRBJ1-3,TRBD1,once
CASSLGRGSYEQYF,TGTGCCAGCAGCTTAGGACGGGGCTCCTACGAGCAGTACTTC,TRBV7-6,TRBJ2-7,NA,NA
CASSRGTGGISYNEQFF,TGTGCCAGCAGCAGGGGGACAGGGGGTATCTCCTACAATGAGCAGTTCTTC,TRBV7-9,TRBJ2-1,TRBD1,NA